This TCR beta chain was sequenced during a study of blood T cell repertoires in COVID-19 (dated by TCRdb to about 2020). About the investigation overall: Collaborator samples came from the United States, Italy and Spain and covered acute and convalescent phases of COVID-19. The prospective study material was composed of cDNA or gDNA derived from T cells, B-cell-depleted T cells, or PBMCs. Sample metadata almost always included a de-identified subject ID, COVID-19 status, age in years and sex. The samples were drawn from the first 160 participants of the ongoing ImmuneRACE study and from 1,254 subjects provided by 6 global collaborators. Subjects who had been exposed to COVID-19, were actively infected with it, or had recovered from it provided the deeply sampled blood TCRbeta repertoires that made up the dataset. HLA class I and class II types, where available, came from metadata supplied by the sample provider rather than from assay-based typing. The repertoires were made available in a free public database intended to serve as a resource for research on the immune response to SARS-CoV-2. Study-wide conclusions, independent of this receptor: The quantity of clinical and demographic metadata differed by source and by participant and was supplied without curation.

V ends up 2 bases short and J 4 bases short, with an unmatched junction base count of 3. Per the germline V gene, SGHAT is the CDR1 and FQNNGV is the CDR2. From cysteine to phenylalanine, the CDR3 is 15 amino acids long. Only the CDR3 portion is preserved as DNA: 45 bases, with reading frame beginning at the first base. TCRbeta CDR3 regions were amplified from genomic DNA by means of the immunoSEQ Assay, a bias-controlled multiplex PCR. As for the authors' bioinformatics: Within the assay, amplification of reference gene primers was used to estimate how many nucleated cells each sample contained. To quantify the absolute abundance of each unique TCRbeta CDR3 rearrangement, sequence reads were collapsed and filtered. For each sample, productive Simpson clonality was calculated as the square root of Simpson's diversity index across productive rearrangements. The source is immuneACCESS, and TCRdb retained only in-frame sequences with V and J called. Part of the clones is not carried over; for the studies checked, unresolved V genes explain less than half of this, and the remainder is unexplained. That table supplies the V and J calls and clone size; D and trimming were determined from the DNA. This sample is represented by under 350,000 clones; around 90% of them were singletons. Of the sample, approximately 2.2% is held by the ten largest clones.

The collaborating institutions used their own protocols to collect whole blood in K2EDTA tubes. For TCRbeta analysis, collaborators shipped samples as frozen whole blood, isolated PBMCs, or DNA extracted from either of those sample types. About this clone: There is no known antigen for this receptor. No clone much larger than this one lies a single base away; base qualities are absent.

The source of this sequence is a man aged 50 to 60 with acute or convalescent COVID-19. This receptor chain uses TRBV11-2 and TRBJ2-2, and 8 junction bases match TRBD1. Sequencing was performed on peripheral blood. The CDR3 loop reads CASSLYRGSTGELFF. Read as DNA, the sequence is TGTGCCAGCAGCTTATACAGGGGGAGCACCGGGGAGCTGTTTTTT.